This T cell receptor (beta chain) is from a study of blood T cell repertoires in COVID-19. The assay was immunoSEQ multiplex PCR, and TCRdb's table has in-frame clones only and misses some. The sample consists of almost 250,000 clones, about 83% of them appearing once. One Seattle source followed patients from active infection through their disease course. Germline V gives CDR1 MNHEY, CDR2 SVGAGI. J lost 3 bases, V lost 7 bases, and 10 bases had no gene match. This CDR3 spans 15 amino acids. This clone came up a few times. The clonotype was recovered from a woman older than 75 with COVID-19, enrolled during active disease. The sequencing sample was made of peripheral blood. V usage is TRBV6-5 and J usage is TRBJ2-7; 9 nucleotides align to TRBD1. The CDR3 sequence is CASNTGTGQLYEQYF. The CDR3 coding sequence is TGTGCCAGCAATACCGGGACAGGGCAGCTCTACGAGCAGTACTTC.